This T cell receptor beta chain comes out of a study of cytomegalovirus exposure and HLA in healthy donors. General study results and limits: A later analysis reportedly found that, within productive TCRs, an Asian-associated ancestry cluster had fewer N-insertions than the mean observed across the approximately 670 donors.

The PCR contained 60 Vbeta and 13 Jbeta primers. The assay was immunoSEQ multiplex PCR, and TCRdb's table has in-frame clones only and misses some. The sample shows about 100,000 clones, about four fifths of them seen only once. CDR3 length equals 13 residues. V lost 4 bases and J lost 6, with 13 bases in between. Germline V lookup: CDR1 MNHNS, CDR2 SASEGT. This clone was counted once. Its antigen is unknown. This chain links TRBV6-1 with TRBJ2-7; D possibly corresponds to TRBD2 (6 bases). What was sequenced was PBMCs. The source is a man aged 30-40 years in good health and CMV-seronegative. The CDR3 DNA reads as TGTGCCAGCAGTGGGCGCCCGGAGGGCGAGCAGTACTTC. Translation: CASSGRPEGEQYF.